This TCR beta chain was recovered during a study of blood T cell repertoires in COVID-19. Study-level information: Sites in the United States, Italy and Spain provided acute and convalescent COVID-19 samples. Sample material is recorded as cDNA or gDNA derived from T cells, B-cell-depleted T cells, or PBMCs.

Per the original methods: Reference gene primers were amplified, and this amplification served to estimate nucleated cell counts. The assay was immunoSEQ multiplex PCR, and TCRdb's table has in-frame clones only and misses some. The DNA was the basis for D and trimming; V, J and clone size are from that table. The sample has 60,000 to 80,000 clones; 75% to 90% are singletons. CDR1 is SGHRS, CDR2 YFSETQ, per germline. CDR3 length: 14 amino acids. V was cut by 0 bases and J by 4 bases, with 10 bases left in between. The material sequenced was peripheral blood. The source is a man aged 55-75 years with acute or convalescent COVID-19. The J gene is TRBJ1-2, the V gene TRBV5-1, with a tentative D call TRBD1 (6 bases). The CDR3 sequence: CASSLAGDIYGYTF. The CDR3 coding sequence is TGCGCCAGCAGCTTGGCCGGGGACATCTATGGCTACACCTTC.